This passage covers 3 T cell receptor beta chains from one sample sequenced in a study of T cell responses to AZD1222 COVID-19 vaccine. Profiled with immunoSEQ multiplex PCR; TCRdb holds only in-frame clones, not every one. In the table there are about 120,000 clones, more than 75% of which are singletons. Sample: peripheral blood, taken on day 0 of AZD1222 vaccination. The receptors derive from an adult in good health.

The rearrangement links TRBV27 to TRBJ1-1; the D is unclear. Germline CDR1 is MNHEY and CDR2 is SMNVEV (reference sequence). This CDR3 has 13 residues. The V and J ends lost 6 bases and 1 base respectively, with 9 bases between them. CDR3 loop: CASSRVGNTEAFF. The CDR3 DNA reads TGTGCCAGCAGCCGGGTGGGGAACACTGAAGCTTTCTTT.

The CDR3 here is CASSLGTSRNNEQFF. In DNA, the CDR3 is TGCGCCAGCAGCTTGGGGACTAGCAGAAACAATGAGCAGTTCTTC. This rearrangement joins TRBV5-1 to TRBJ2-1, with TRBD2 matching 8 bases. CDR1 is SGHRS, CDR2 YFSETQ, per germline. J gave up 5 bases and V 0 bases, and 4 bases lay outside the gene matches. This CDR3 is built from 15 residues.

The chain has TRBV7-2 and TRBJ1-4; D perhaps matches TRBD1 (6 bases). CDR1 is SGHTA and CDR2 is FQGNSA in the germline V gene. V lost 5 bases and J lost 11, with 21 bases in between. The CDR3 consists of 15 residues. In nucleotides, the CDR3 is TGTGCCAGCAGCGGTAACGGGGGCGAAGTGGATAAACTGTTTTTT. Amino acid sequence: CASSGNGGEVDKLFF.